The clone carrying this TCR beta chain was recorded once. These data come from a study of T cell responses to AZD1222 COVID-19 vaccine. Only in-frame clones appear in the TCRdb table, and some are missing; sequencing was by immunoSEQ multiplex PCR. The sample has about 180,000 clones, roughly 94% seen once. The CDR3 has 16 residues. The germline CDR1 and CDR2 sequences are SGHVS and FQNEAQ. After removal of 2 bases from V and 6 bases from J, the junction contained 10 bases not matched to a gene. The input for sequencing was peripheral blood, taken 28 days after the second AZD1222 dose. The clonotype comes from an adult who received the AZD1222 COVID-19 vaccine. The V gene is TRBV7-8, the J gene TRBJ2-1, with 7 nucleotides matching TRBD1. The DNA of the CDR3 is TGTGCCAGCAGCTTATTTGTGACAGGGTATGGCAATGAGCAGTTCTTC. Protein product: CASSLFVTGYGNEQFF.